The 21 T cell receptor beta chains presented below share a single source sample, sequenced in a study of cytomegalovirus exposure and HLA in healthy donors (dated by TCRdb to about 2017). Library prep was done by the immunoSEQ multiplex PCR assay. For the multiplex PCR, a mixture combining 60 forward primers for TCR Vbeta segments and 13 reverse primers for TCR Jbeta segments was used. TCRdb took over this immuneACCESS table, retaining in-frame rearrangements with V and J assigned. Such tables are incomplete; in checked studies, under half of the missing clones stem from an unresolved V gene, and the remainder is unexplained. The sample data list over 200,000 clones, and about 85% of these were observed just once. 1% to 1.5% of the sample is in the top ten clones. The sample was PBMCs. The receptors shown here come from a human donor in good health.

This clone has a single count. This chain uses TRBV7-9 with TRBJ1-2; D gene unclear. V was pared by 2 bases and J by 6 bases, with 10 bases between. The CDR3 sequence is 13 residues long. Germline V gene sequence: CDR1 SEHNR, CDR2 FQNEAQ (reference sequence). This chain's CDR3 is CASSLNGDDGYTF. In DNA, the CDR3 is TGTGCCAGCAGCTTAAACGGGGATGATGGCTACACCTTC.

This sequence joins TRBV5-4 and TRBJ2-1, with 8 positions matching TRBD2. With V trimmed by 0 bases and J by 2 bases, 10 bases remained unmatched. Germline V CDR1 and CDR2: SGHNT, YYREEE (reference sequence). This CDR3 comprises 18 residues. The DNA for the CDR3 is TGTGCCAGCAGCTTGGCGTCCCTAGCGGGCAACCCCTACAATGAGCAGTTCTTC. Its translation: CASSLASLAGNPYNEQFF.

The chain combines TRBV28 with TRBJ2-5; unclear D gene. Germline CDR1 is MDHEN and CDR2 is SYDVKM. V was cut by 7 bases and J by 3 bases, with 12 bases left in between. The CDR3 consists of 13 residues. CDR3 sequence reads: CASTPRLKETQYF. As DNA, the CDR3 is TGTGCCAGCACCCCCCGGTTGAAAGAGACCCAGTACTTC.

This chain joins TRBV25-1 and TRBJ1-3, with D tentatively TRBD1 (5 bases). Trimming took 1 base from V and 2 from J, leaving 12 bases between them. The CDR3 length is 16 residues. CDR1 and CDR2 (germline): MGHDK, SYGVNS. The CDR3 DNA reads as TGTGCCAGCAGTGAATCGGTGGCGGGGCCTGGAAACACCATATATTTT. It translates to CASSESVAGPGNTIYF.

The chain is built from TRBV5-1 and TRBJ2-7, with 7 bases fitting TRBD1. Losses at the gene ends were 0 bases for V and 3 bases for J; bases not matched to a gene: 3. The germline V gene encodes CDR1 SGHRS and CDR2 YFSETQ. This CDR3 has 14 amino acids. CDR3 DNA: TGCGCCAGCAGCTTGGGACAGGGAATCTACGAGCAGTACTTC. Encoded protein: CASSLGQGIYEQYF.

This sequence joins TRBV15 and TRBJ2-1, with D perhaps TRBD2 (8 bases). In germline, CDR1 is LNHNV, CDR2 YYDKDF (reference sequence). CDR3 length: 17 amino acids. V was shortened by 5 bases and J by 3 bases, with 20 bases between the two germline ends. CDR3 amino acids: CATSPGGAGRGYNEQFF. The CDR3, as DNA: TGTGCCACCAGCCCAGGGGGGGCCGGGAGGGGCTACAATGAGCAGTTCTTC.

The V call is TRBV28, the J call TRBJ1-6; 9 nucleotides agree with TRBD1. Germline CDR1 is MDHEN and CDR2 is SYDVKM. The length of the CDR3 is 15 residues. The V gene end was trimmed by 7 bases and the J gene end by 8 bases; junction bases not matched to a gene: 9. The DNA for the CDR3 is TGTGCCAGCAAGGGGGAGGGGACAGGGCATTCACCCCTCCACTTT. It translates to CASKGEGTGHSPLHF.

V is TRBV21-1 and J is TRBJ2-1; the table names TRBD1, a call not compared with the DNA. TRBV21-1 is a pseudogene segment. This CDR3 is built from 15 residues. CDR3 sequence reads: CASSKRGQRYNEQFF. DNA of the CDR3: TGTGCCAGCAGCAAACGGGGACAGAGATACAATGAGCAGTTCTTC.

The chain carries TRBV5-1 and TRBJ2-7; 10 positions agree with TRBD1. The length of the CDR3 is 15 residues. V shed 6 bases, J shed 6 bases, and the junction held 12 bases outside the gene matches. Germline loops: CDR1 SGHRS, CDR2 YFSETQ. The CDR3 region has the DNA TGCGCCAGCACCGGGGCCGGGACAGGGGTACGCGAGCAGTACTTC. Amino acids: CASTGAGTGVREQYF.

This clone was recorded a few times. V is TRBV4-2 and J is TRBJ2-3; TRBD2 might be the D (5 bases). The V and J ends lost 1 base and 3 bases respectively, with 5 bases between them. Germline CDR1 is LGHNA and CDR2 is YNFKEQ. This CDR3 is 13 amino acids long. CDR3 in DNA: TGTGCCAGCAGCCAAGGACTAACAGATACGCAGTATTTT. This translates into CASSQGLTDTQYF.

The J gene is TRBJ1-2, the V gene TRBV21-1; the table's D call TRBD1 went unverified against the DNA. TRBV21-1 is deemed a pseudogene. This CDR3 is 12 amino acids long. CDR3 sequence: CASSTRQGGYTF. CDR3 DNA: TGTGCCAGCAGCACCCGACAAGGTGGCTACACCTTC.

This clone has just a few counts. J is TRBJ2-1 and V is TRBV4-2; 10 bases line up with TRBD2. J lost 7 bases, V lost 1 base, and 7 bases had no gene match. Germline V lookup: CDR1 LGHNA, CDR2 YNFKEQ. The CDR3 contains 16 residues. CDR3 coding DNA: TGTGCCAGCAGCCAAGTTAGCGGGAGGCCACGTAATGAGCAGTTCTTC. This encodes CASSQVSGRPRNEQFF.

The V gene is TRBV7-9, the J gene TRBJ2-1, with TRBD1 identical over 9 bases. CDR3 length equals 16 residues. Germline V gene lookup returns CDR1 SEHNR and CDR2 FQNEAQ (reference sequence). Losses at the gene ends were 6 bases for V and 7 bases for J; bases not matched to a gene: 13. This CDR3 is CASSKVMDRGKNEQFF. In DNA form, the CDR3 reads TGTGCCAGCAGTAAGGTTATGGACAGGGGTAAGAATGAGCAGTTCTTC.

The chain is built from TRBV6-4 and TRBJ1-1; TRBD1 is a possible D gene (5 bases). The CDR3 has 13 amino acids. V lost 8 bases to trimming and J lost 5 bases, with 15 bases between them. Germline-derived CDR1 and CDR2 are MRHNA and SNTAGT. The CDR3 nucleotides are TGTGCCAGCGGGGCTTTAAGGGATACTGAAGCTTTCTTT. It is translated as CASGALRDTEAFF.

The genes are TRBV7-8 and TRBJ2-3; D is unclear. The length of the CDR3 is 15 residues. CDR1 and CDR2 from the germline V gene are SGHVS and FQNEAQ. The V end lost 5 bases, the J end lost 0 bases, and 12 bases lay between the germline ends. CDR3 nucleotides: TGTGCCAGCAGCCCTCGTGAAGCTAGCACAGATACGCAGTATTTT. This sequence encodes CASSPREASTDTQYF.

The gene calls are TRBV30 and TRBJ2-5; 12 nucleotides align to TRBD2. The V gene end was trimmed by 0 bases and the J gene end by 5 bases; junction bases not matched to a gene: 10. CDR1 is GTSNPN, CDR2 SVGIG, per germline (reference sequence). The CDR3 length is 17 residues. The CDR3 spells CAWSVRPSGRATETQYF. CDR3 coding DNA: TGTGCCTGGAGTGTTCGTCCTAGCGGGAGGGCCACGGAGACCCAGTACTTC.

This chain links TRBV4-3 with TRBJ1-3, with 7 positions matching TRBD1. Germline loops: CDR1 LGHNA, CDR2 YSLEER. This CDR3 contains 19 residues. Unmatched junction bases numbered 14, after V lost 3 bases and J lost 0 bases. CDR3 DNA: TGCGCCAGCAGCCACGGAAGACAGGGTTCCTTCTCCTCTGGAAACACCATATATTTT. Residues: CASSHGRQGSFSSGNTIYF.

The rearrangement links TRBV12-5 to TRBJ2-3; 9 bases are shared with TRBD2. J gave up 0 bases and V 1 base, and 2 bases lay outside the gene matches. Germline CDR1 LGHNT, CDR2 FRNRAP. The CDR3 is made up of 16 amino acids. The CDR3 DNA reads TGTGCTAGTGGTTTGGGGCTAGCGGGGAGCACAGATACGCAGTATTTT. Its translation is CASGLGLAGSTDTQYF.

This clone was seen more than once but under ten times. The CDR3 loop reads CASSLVAPGDEKLFF. CDR3 in DNA: TGTGCCAGCAGCTTGGTTGCCCCGGGGGATGAAAAACTGTTTTTT. The chain employs TRBV5-6 and TRBJ1-4; tentative D call: TRBD1 (5 bases). In germline, CDR1 is SGHDT, CDR2 YYEEEE. The length of the CDR3 is 15 residues. Trimming took 0 bases from V and 6 from J, leaving 12 bases between them.

The genes are TRBV6-1 and TRBJ2-3; TRBD2 matches at 7 bases. This CDR3 has 15 residues. CDR1 is MNHNS, CDR2 SASEGT, per germline. J gave up 4 bases and V 7 bases, and 11 bases lay outside the gene matches. The CDR3 nucleotides read TGTGCCAGCATTTTAGGACTCCGGGGGGCAGATACGCAGTATTTT. Protein: CASILGLRGADTQYF.

The DNA for the CDR3 is TGCGCCAGCAGCTTGACAGGATCGGCGTACTATGGCTACACCTTC. It is translated as CASSLTGSAYYGYTF. The gene calls are TRBV5-1 and TRBJ1-2, with a possible D match to TRBD1 (5 bases). V was trimmed by 1 base and J by 3 bases, leaving 13 bases between them. Germline CDR1 reads SGHRS; CDR2 reads YFSETQ. The CDR3 extends over 15 amino acids. Based on the CDR3 plus reference TRBV5-1 and TRBJ1-2, the full variable domain is KAGVTQTPRYLIKTRGQQVTLSCSPISGHRSVSWYQQTPGQGLQFLFEYFSETQRNKGNFPGRFSGRQFSNSRSEMNVSTLELGDSALYLCASSLTGSAYYGYTFGSGTRLTVV.